Listed here are 11 T cell receptor beta chains from one sample, sequenced in a study of cytomegalovirus exposure and HLA in healthy donors. The PCR used 60 Vbeta and 13 Jbeta primers. Clones were read by immunoSEQ multiplex PCR, and TCRdb kept only the in-frame ones, dropping some. Of 140,000 to 150,000 clones listed, more than 70% are singletons. The source material was PBMCs. The receptors stem from a middle-aged woman in good health and CMV-seronegative.

The chain uses TRBV4-2 and TRBJ2-3, with 13 bases lining up with TRBD2. Germline V gives CDR1 LGHNA, CDR2 YNFKEQ. J gave up 5 bases and V 4 bases, and 6 bases lay outside the gene matches. The CDR3 extends over 16 amino acids. This CDR3 reads CASSRGTSGELDTQYF. Written as DNA, the CDR3 is TGTGCCAGCAGCCGAGGGACTAGCGGGGAGTTAGATACGCAGTATTTT.

The chain links TRBV28 to TRBJ1-1; D may be TRBD1 (6 bases). Germline V lookup: CDR1 MDHEN, CDR2 SYDVKM. Trimming cost V 3 bases and J 4 bases, with 18 bases left between them. CDR3 length: 16 amino acids. This chain's CDR3 is CASSLNKWGRSTEAFF. CDR3 coding DNA: TGTGCCAGCAGTTTGAATAAATGGGGGCGCTCCACTGAAGCTTTCTTT.

The chain has TRBV7-9 and TRBJ2-3, with 10 bases fitting TRBD2. V lost 2 bases and J lost 4; bases outside the gene matches: 15. This CDR3 is 19 amino acids long. Germline loops: CDR1 SEHNR, CDR2 FQNEAQ (reference sequence). In nucleotides, the CDR3 is TGTGCCAGCAGCTTACTAAAGCGGGAGGGCCAGCTGTTTTCAGATACGCAGTATTTT. It is translated as CASSLLKREGQLFSDTQYF.

The chain employs TRBV19 and TRBJ1-2; TRBD1 is a possible D gene (5 bases). CDR1 and CDR2 (germline): LNHDA, SQIVND (reference sequence). The CDR3 is made up of 14 amino acids. Trimming stripped 5 bases from V and 3 bases from J, with 13 bases between. Here the CDR3 DNA reads TGTGCCAGTAGTCTAGGGACGGGATACTATGGCTACACCTTC. Translated: CASSLGTGYYGYTF.

On this clone: At one end, the junction sequence differs from germline, possibly due to a read error. This chain uses TRBV28 with TRBJ1-6, with 7 bases identical to TRBD1. This CDR3 is built from 13 residues. The germline CDR1 and CDR2 sequences are MDHEN and SYDVKM. The CDR3 region has the DNA TGTGCCTCCCACCGGGACAGAAATTCAGCCCTCCACTTT. As protein: CASHRDRNSALHF.

V is TRBV4-1 and J is TRBJ1-5; 9 bases are a match to TRBD1. CDR3 size: 13 residues. Germline lookup yields CDR1 MGHRA and CDR2 YSYEKL. V shed 5 bases, J shed 7 bases, and the junction held 3 bases outside the gene matches. CDR3 coding DNA: TGCGCCAGCAGCGGACAGGGGAACCAGCCCCAGCATTTT. Translated, it gives CASSGQGNQPQHF.

The chain combines TRBV6-1 with TRBJ1-2; possible D gene TRBD1, 5 bases. Per the germline V gene, CDR1 is MNHNS and CDR2 is SASEGT. This CDR3 has 18 amino acids. V lost 0 bases, J lost 4 bases, and 21 bases lay in between. For the CDR3, the DNA is TGTGCCAGCAGTGAAGCCCTTTTCCCAGGGTCTGTAGGCTATGGCTACACCTTC. The encoded protein is CASSEALFPGSVGYGYTF.

CDR3 loop: CASRRPPGLKKSLNEQFF. CDR3 nucleotides: TGCGCCAGCAGACGCCCTCCGGGACTCAAAAAATCCCTCAATGAGCAGTTCTTC. V is TRBV5-1 and J is TRBJ2-1, with D tentatively TRBD2 (6 bases). V lost 5 bases and J lost 6, with 27 bases in between. The germline gives CDR1 SGHRS, CDR2 YFSETQ. The CDR3 contains 18 residues.

The rearrangement joins TRBV19 to TRBJ1-2; 7 bases fit TRBD1. Germline V gene sequence: CDR1 LNHDA, CDR2 SQIVND (reference sequence). V gave up 5 bases and J gave up 7 bases; unmatched junction bases: 10. This CDR3 region has 14 residues. In DNA form, the CDR3 reads TGTGCCAGTAGTCTCCGAGGACAGGAGGGTGGCTACACCTTC. Amino acids: CASSLRGQEGGYTF.

This CDR3 reads CASSWGGWYTF. The CDR3 DNA sequence: TGTGCCAGCAGCTGGGGGGGGTGGTACACCTTC. The chain combines TRBV11-2 with TRBJ1-2, with D maybe TRBD1 (5 bases). V was pared by 4 bases and J by 11 bases, with 11 bases between. The CDR3 consists of 11 residues. Germline CDR1 SGHAT, CDR2 FQNNGV.

Turning to this clone: At one of its ends the junction is not consistent with the germline gene, which may arise from a read error. The chain recombines TRBV2 with TRBJ1-2; D is ambiguous. CDR1 and CDR2 (germline): SNHLY, FYNNEI. The CDR3 consists of 12 residues. For the CDR3, the DNA is TGTGCCAGCAGGGAAGGAAGCGTTGGCTACACCTTC. Translating it yields CASREGSVGYTF. The entire variable domain, with the rest obtained from reference TRBV2 and TRBJ1-2, is as follows: EPEVTQTPSHQVTQMGQEVILRCVPISNHLYFYWYRQILGQKVEFLVSFYNNEISEKSEIFDDQFSVERPDGSNFTLKIRSTKLEDSAMYFCASREGSVGYTFGSGTRLTVV.